These 16 T cell receptor beta chains came from one sample sequenced in a study of OX40 agonist ivuxolimab in advanced cancers. Sequencing used immunoSEQ multiplex PCR; TCRdb keeps in-frame clones, though not all of them. Here the sample spans some 80,000 clones, 85% being singletons. The sequencing used CD4+ or CD8+ T cells sorted from blood, collected in a trial of the OX40 agonist ivuxolimab. The origin of the receptors is an adult with an advanced solid tumor such as melanoma, head and neck, liver or kidney cancer.

The chain carries TRBV7-9 and TRBJ2-7; D call uncertain. CDR1 is SEHNR and CDR2 is FQNEAQ in the germline V gene (reference sequence). This CDR3 contains 14 residues. Between the trimmed V and J ends, which lost 5 bases and 0 bases, there was a span of 11 bases. The chain's CDR3 is CASSPSGLSYEQYF. The CDR3 coding sequence is TGTGCCAGCAGCCCCTCGGGCCTCTCCTACGAGCAGTACTTC. The complete variable domain, with remaining parts taken from reference TRBV7-9 and TRBJ2-7, reads DTGVSQNPRHKITKRGQNVTFRCDPISEHNRLYWYRQTLGQGPEFLTYFQNEAQLEKSRLLSDRFSAERPKGSFSTLEIQRTEQGDSAMYLCASSPSGLSYEQYFGPGTRLTVT.

In nucleotides, the CDR3 is TGTGCCAGCAGCCAGCCGGGACAGGGTTATACTGAAGCTTTCTTT. Amino acids: CASSQPGQGYTEAFF. The gene calls are TRBV11-2 and TRBJ1-1, with 9 bases fitting TRBD1. V dropped 5 bases and J dropped 5; count of bases not matched to a gene: 9. The CDR3 runs 15 residues. CDR1 is SGHAT, CDR2 FQNNGV, per germline.

This sequence joins TRBV30 and TRBJ1-4, with D uncertain. CDR3 length equals 17 residues. Germline V gene lookup returns CDR1 GTSNPN and CDR2 SVGIG (reference sequence). Trimming removed 3 bases from V and 4 bases from J, with 21 bases in between. CDR3: CAWRFKAAGDGNEKLFF. The DNA for the CDR3 is TGTGCCTGGAGGTTCAAAGCCGCAGGAGATGGTAATGAAAAACTGTTTTTT.

The chain couples TRBV20-1 to TRBJ2-7; 12 bases agree with TRBD2. Losses at the gene ends were 5 bases for V and 13 bases for J; bases not matched to a gene: 6. Germline V gene data show CDR1 as DFQATT and CDR2 as SNEGSKA (reference sequence). CDR3 size: 11 residues. CDR3 sequence reads: CSAPTSGGHYF. Written as DNA, the CDR3 is TGCAGTGCTCCGACTAGCGGGGGCCATTACTTC.

The rearrangement uses TRBV19 and TRBJ2-7, with D possibly matching TRBD1 (5 bases). Germline loops: CDR1 LNHDA, CDR2 SQIVND (reference sequence). The length of the CDR3 is 13 residues. V was cut by 5 bases and J by 2 bases, with 10 bases left in between. The CDR3 spells CASSSDRAYEQYF. The CDR3 DNA sequence: TGTGCCAGTAGTTCAGACAGAGCCTACGAGCAGTACTTC.

The chain combines TRBV7-8 with TRBJ2-4; D remains unclear. V was shortened by 2 bases and J by 1 base, with 12 bases between the two germline ends. This CDR3 comprises 16 residues. Per the germline V gene, CDR1 is SGHVS and CDR2 is FQNEAQ. CDR3 in DNA: TGTGCCAGCAGCTTATGGGGTGATAGGGCCAAAAACATTCAGTACTTC. Its translation: CASSLWGDRAKNIQYF. Using reference TRBV7-8 and TRBJ2-4 for the parts outside the CDR3, the full variable domain is GAGVSQSPRYKVAKRGQDVALRCDPISGHVSLFWYQQALGQGPEFLTYFQNEAQLDKSGLPSDRFFAERPEGSVSTLKIQRTQQEDSAVYLCASSLWGDRAKNIQYFGAGTRLSVL.

This clone was seen just once. The V and J genes are TRBV4-3 and TRBJ1-2, with D unclear. The V and J ends lost 0 bases and 5 bases respectively, with 19 bases between them. The CDR3 runs to 17 residues. The V gene's germline CDR1 is LGHNA and CDR2 YSLEER. The CDR3, as DNA: TGCGCCAGCAGCCAAGATTTTCCTGGAATAGATTTTTATGGCTACACCTTC. Residues: CASSQDFPGIDFYGYTF.

The chain uses TRBV30 and TRBJ1-6; D not resolved. CDR1 and CDR2 (germline): GTSNPN, SVGIG (reference sequence). V lost 0 bases and J lost 8, with 11 bases in between. This CDR3 spans 14 amino acids. The CDR3 is CAWSVRQGDSPLHF. The CDR3 DNA reads as TGTGCCTGGAGTGTACGACAAGGAGATTCACCCCTCCACTTT.

About this clone itself: Other nucleotide sequences in the sample specify the same CDR3. The chain recombines TRBV2 with TRBJ2-2, with D possibly matching TRBD2 (6 bases). In germline, CDR1 is SNHLY, CDR2 FYNNEI. The V end lost 6 bases, the J end lost 2 bases, and 10 bases lay between the germline ends. This CDR3 has 14 residues. The CDR3 loop is CASRAGLNTGELFF. In nucleotides, the CDR3 is TGTGCCAGCAGGGCGGGGCTAAACACCGGGGAGCTGTTTTTT.

The chain links TRBV27 to TRBJ1-2, with 8 bases identical to TRBD1. The germline gives CDR1 MNHEY, CDR2 SMNVEV (reference sequence). The CDR3 has 14 residues. V dropped 5 bases and J dropped 4; count of bases not matched to a gene: 6. CDR3 amino acids: CASSPQGVGYGYTF. The CDR3 DNA is TGTGCCAGCAGTCCACAGGGGGTGGGCTATGGCTACACCTTC.

The chain recombines TRBV19 with TRBJ1-1; D possibly corresponds to TRBD1 (6 bases). From germline, CDR1 is LNHDA and CDR2 SQIVND (reference sequence). CDR3 length equals 16 residues. V lost 5 bases, J lost 0 bases, and 16 bases lay in between. CDR3 bases: TGTGCCAGTAGTCCGAGAGGGGGGGGTATGAACACTGAAGCTTTCTTT. Amino acid sequence: CASSPRGGGMNTEAFF.

In its sample, this clone was seen a few times. The J gene is TRBJ2-7, the V gene TRBV6-6; possible D gene TRBD2, 5 bases. The V end lost 5 bases, the J end lost 2 bases, and 7 bases lay between the germline ends. The CDR3 extends over 12 amino acids. CDR1 MNHNY and CDR2 SVGAGI come from the germline V gene (reference sequence). The CDR3 here is CASSRTAYEQYF. CDR3 sequence (DNA): TGTGCCAGCAGTCGGACTGCCTACGAGCAGTACTTC.

This clone was seen once. J is TRBJ1-2 and V is TRBV5-4; no clear D gene. Germline loops: CDR1 SGHNT, CDR2 YYREEE (reference sequence). This CDR3 contains 17 residues. Trimming took 0 bases from V and 7 from J, leaving 22 bases between them. CDR3 region: CASSLGVSYTTLGGYTF. CDR3 DNA: TGTGCCAGCAGCTTGGGGGTGAGCTATACTACCTTGGGTGGCTACACCTTC.

The chain links TRBV14 to TRBJ2-5; tentative D call: TRBD1 (6 bases). The germline V gene has CDR1 SGHDN and CDR2 FVKESK. Trimming shortened V by 5 bases and J by 6 bases, and 19 bases separated the two germline ends. The CDR3 extends over 15 amino acids. This CDR3 is CASSSGVGTLKTQYF. CDR3 coding DNA: TGTGCCAGCAGCTCTGGAGTAGGGACATTGAAGACCCAGTACTTC.

The V call is TRBV7-3, the J call TRBJ2-5; no definite D call. Germline V gene data show CDR1 as SGHTA and CDR2 as FQGTGA. V was trimmed by 5 bases and J by 1 base, leaving 14 bases between them. This CDR3 comprises 15 residues. CDR3 sequence reads: CASSLSGLSQETQYF. CDR3 bases: TGTGCCAGCAGCCTCTCCGGGTTGTCCCAAGAGACCCAGTACTTC.

This clone was seen only a few times. The rearrangement uses TRBV4-2 and TRBJ1-1; D is possibly TRBD1 (6 bases). The CDR3 covers 13 residues. Germline lookup yields CDR1 LGHNA and CDR2 YNFKEQ. V lost 5 bases to trimming and J lost 5 bases, with 12 bases between them. The CDR3 is CASSRGSGTEAFF. The CDR3 region has the DNA TGTGCCAGCAGCAGGGGGTCGGGGACTGAAGCTTTCTTT.